This T cell receptor (beta chain) was identified during a study of T cell changes during pregnancy in multiple sclerosis. The germline gives CDR1 SGHKS, CDR2 YYEKEE (reference sequence). V lost 4 bases, J lost 9 bases, and 13 bases lay in between. The CDR3 covers 13 residues. Profiling relied on immunoSEQ multiplex PCR, and the TCRdb table lists in-frame clones only, not all of them. The sample includes roughly 100,000 clones, approximately 90% seen only once; the top ten take 0.75% to 0.95%. Specimen: peripheral blood, collected after pregnancy. The chain couples TRBV5-5 to TRBJ2-2, with D hard to call. The sequence derives from a female donor with multiple sclerosis, enrolled in a pregnancy study. The CDR3 loop reads CASSLDQFRELFF. Here the CDR3 DNA reads TGTGCCAGCAGCCTGGACCAGTTCAGGGAGCTGTTTTTT. Variable domain in full (rest from reference TRBV5-5 and TRBJ2-2): DAGVTQSPTHLIKTRGQQVTLRCSPISGHKSVSWYQQVLGQGPQFIFQYYEKEERGRGNFPDRFSARQFPNYSSELNVNALLLGDSALYLCASSLDQFRELFFGEGSRLTVL.